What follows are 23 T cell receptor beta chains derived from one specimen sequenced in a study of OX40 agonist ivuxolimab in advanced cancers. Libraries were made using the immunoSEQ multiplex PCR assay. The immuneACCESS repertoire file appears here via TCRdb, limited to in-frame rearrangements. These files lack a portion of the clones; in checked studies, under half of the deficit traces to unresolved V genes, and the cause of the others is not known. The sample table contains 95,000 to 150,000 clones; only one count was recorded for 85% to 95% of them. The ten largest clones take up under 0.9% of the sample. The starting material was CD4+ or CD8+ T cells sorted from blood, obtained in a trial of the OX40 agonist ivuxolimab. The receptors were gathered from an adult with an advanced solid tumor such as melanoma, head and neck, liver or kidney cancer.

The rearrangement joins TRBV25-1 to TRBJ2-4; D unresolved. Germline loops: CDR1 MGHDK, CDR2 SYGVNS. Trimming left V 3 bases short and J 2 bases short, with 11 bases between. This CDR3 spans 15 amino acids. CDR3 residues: CASSDAISTKNIQYF. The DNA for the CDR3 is TGTGCCAGCAGTGACGCCATCTCGACCAAAAACATTCAGTACTTC.

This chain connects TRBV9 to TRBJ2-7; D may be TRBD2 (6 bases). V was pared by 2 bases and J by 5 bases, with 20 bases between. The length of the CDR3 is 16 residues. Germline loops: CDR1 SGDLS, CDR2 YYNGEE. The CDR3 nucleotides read TGTGCCAGCAGCGTCCTTGAGGGACTCGGAGCCCACGAGCAGTACTTC. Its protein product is CASSVLEGLGAHEQYF.

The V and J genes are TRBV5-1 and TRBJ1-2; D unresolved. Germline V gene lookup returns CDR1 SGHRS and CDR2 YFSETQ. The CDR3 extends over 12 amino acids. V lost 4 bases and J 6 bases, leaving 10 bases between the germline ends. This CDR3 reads CASSPLGDGYTF. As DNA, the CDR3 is TGCGCCAGCAGCCCTCTCGGGGATGGCTACACCTTC.

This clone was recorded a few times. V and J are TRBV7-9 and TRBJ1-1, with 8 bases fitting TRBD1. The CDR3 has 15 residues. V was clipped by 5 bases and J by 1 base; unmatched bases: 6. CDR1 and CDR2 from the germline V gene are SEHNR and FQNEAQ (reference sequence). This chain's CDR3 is CASSTSTGENTEAFF. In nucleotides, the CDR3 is TGTGCCAGCAGCACCTCGACAGGGGAGAACACTGAAGCTTTCTTT.

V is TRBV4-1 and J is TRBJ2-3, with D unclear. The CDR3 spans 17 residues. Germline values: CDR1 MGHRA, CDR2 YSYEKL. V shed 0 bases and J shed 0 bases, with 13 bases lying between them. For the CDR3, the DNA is TGCGCCAGCAGCCAAGAATATAGGTTTCCTAGCACAGATACGCAGTATTTT. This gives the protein CASSQEYRFPSTDTQYF.

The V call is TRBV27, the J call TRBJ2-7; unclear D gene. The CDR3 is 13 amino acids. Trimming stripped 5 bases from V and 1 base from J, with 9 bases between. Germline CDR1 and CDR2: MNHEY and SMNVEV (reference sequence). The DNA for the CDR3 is TGTGCCAGCAGTCCGACTGGTTCCTACGAGCAGTACTTC. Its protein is CASSPTGSYEQYF.

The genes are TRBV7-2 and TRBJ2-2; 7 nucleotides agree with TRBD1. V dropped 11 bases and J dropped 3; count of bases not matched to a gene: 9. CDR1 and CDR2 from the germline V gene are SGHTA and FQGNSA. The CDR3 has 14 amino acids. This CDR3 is CAAGEGAHTGELFF. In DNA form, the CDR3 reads TGTGCCGCCGGCGAGGGGGCCCACACCGGGGAGCTGTTTTTT.

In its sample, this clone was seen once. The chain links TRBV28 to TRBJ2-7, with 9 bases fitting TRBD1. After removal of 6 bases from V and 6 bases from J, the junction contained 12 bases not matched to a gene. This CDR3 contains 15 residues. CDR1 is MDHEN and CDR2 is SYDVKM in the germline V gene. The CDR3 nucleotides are TGTGCCAGCAGACCCCCGGGACAGGGTAATCGCGAGCAGTACTTC. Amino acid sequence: CASRPPGQGNREQYF.

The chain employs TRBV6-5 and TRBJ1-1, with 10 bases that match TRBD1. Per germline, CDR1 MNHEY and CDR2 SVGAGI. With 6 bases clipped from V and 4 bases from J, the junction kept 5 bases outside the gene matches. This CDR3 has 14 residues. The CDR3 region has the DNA TGTGCCAGCAGCGGGGGACAGGGGTTCACTGAAGCTTTCTTT. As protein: CASSGGQGFTEAFF.

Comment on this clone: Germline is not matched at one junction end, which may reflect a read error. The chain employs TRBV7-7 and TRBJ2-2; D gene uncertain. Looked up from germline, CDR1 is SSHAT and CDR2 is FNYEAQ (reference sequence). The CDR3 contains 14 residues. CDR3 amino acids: CASSLASNTGELFF. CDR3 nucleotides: TGTGCTAGCAGCTTAGCATCGAACACCGGGGAGCTGTTTTTT.

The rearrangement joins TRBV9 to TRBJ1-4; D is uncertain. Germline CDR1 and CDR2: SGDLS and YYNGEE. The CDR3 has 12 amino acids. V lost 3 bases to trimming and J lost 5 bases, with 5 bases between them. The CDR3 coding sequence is TGTGCCAGCAGCGGCCAGAATGAAAAACTGTTTTTT. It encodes CASSGQNEKLFF.

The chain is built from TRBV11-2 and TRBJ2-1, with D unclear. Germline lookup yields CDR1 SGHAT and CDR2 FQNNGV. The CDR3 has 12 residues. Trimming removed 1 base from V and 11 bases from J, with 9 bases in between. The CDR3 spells CASSLGLGQQFF. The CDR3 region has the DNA TGTGCCAGCAGCTTAGGGCTAGGCCAGCAGTTCTTC.

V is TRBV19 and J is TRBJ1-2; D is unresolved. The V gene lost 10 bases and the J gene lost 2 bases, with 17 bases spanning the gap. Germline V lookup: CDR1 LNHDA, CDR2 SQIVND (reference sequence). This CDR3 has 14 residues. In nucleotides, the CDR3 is TGTGCCACCAGCTCAGCGATCTTCAACTATGGCTACACCTTC. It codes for CATSSAIFNYGYTF.

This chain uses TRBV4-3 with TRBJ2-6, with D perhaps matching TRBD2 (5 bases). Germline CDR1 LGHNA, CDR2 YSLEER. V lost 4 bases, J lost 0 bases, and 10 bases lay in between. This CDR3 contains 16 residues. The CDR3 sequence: CASSLDSLSGANVLTF. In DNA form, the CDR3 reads TGCGCCAGCAGCCTGGACTCCCTCTCTGGGGCCAACGTCCTGACTTTC.

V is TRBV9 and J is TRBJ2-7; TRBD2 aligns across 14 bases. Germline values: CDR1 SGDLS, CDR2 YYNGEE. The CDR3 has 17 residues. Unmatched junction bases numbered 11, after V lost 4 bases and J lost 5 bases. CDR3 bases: TGTGCCAGCAGCACTCACGCCGGGACTAGCGGGAGTCACGAGCAGTACTTC. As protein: CASSTHAGTSGSHEQYF.

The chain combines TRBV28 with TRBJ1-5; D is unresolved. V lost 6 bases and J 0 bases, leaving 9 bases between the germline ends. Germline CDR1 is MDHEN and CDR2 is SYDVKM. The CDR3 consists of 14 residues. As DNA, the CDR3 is TGTGCCAGCAGGATAGCCTATAGCAATCAGCCCCAGCATTTT. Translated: CASRIAYSNQPQHF.

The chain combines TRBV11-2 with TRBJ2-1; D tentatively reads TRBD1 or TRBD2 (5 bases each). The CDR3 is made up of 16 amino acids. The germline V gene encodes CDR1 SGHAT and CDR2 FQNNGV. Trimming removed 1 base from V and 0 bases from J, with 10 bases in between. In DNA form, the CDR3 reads TGTGCCAGCAGCTTAGTGGGACCGAGCTCCTACAATGAGCAGTTCTTC. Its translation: CASSLVGPSSYNEQFF.

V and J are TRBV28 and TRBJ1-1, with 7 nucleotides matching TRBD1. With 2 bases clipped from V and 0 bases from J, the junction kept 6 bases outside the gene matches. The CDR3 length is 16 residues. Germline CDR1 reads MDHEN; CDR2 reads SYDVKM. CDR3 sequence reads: CASSLRQGEMNTEAFF. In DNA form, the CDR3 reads TGTGCCAGCAGTTTAAGACAGGGAGAGATGAACACTGAAGCTTTCTTT. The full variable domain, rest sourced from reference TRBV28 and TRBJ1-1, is DVKVTQSSRYLVKRTGEKVFLECVQDMDHENMFWYRQDPGLGLRLIYFSYDVKMKEKGDIPEGYSVSREKKERFSLILESASTNQTSMYLCASSLRQGEMNTEAFFGQGTRLTVV.

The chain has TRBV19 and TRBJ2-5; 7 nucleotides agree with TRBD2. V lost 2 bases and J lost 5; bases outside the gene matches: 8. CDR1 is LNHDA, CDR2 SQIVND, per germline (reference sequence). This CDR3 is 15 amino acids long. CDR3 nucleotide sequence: TGTGCCAGTAGTATAACTTTGACTAGCTGGGAGACCCAGTACTTC. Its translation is CASSITLTSWETQYF. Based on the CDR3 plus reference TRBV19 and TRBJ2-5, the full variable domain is DGGITQSPKYLFRKEGQNVTLSCEQNLNHDAMYWYRQDPGQGLRLIYYSQIVNDFQKGDIAEGYSVSREKKESFPLTVTSAQKNPTAFYLCASSITLTSWETQYFGPGTRLLVL.

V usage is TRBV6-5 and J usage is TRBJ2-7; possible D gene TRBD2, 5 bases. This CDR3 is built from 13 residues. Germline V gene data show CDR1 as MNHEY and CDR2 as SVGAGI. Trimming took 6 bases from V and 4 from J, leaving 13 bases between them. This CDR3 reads CASRAGLLYEQYF. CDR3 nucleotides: TGTGCCAGCAGGGCGGGCCTCCTATACGAGCAGTACTTC.

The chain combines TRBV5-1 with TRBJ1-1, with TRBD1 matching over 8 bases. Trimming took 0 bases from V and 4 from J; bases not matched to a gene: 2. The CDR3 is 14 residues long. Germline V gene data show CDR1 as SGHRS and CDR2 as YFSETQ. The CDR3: CASSLGTGGTEAFF. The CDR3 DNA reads TGCGCCAGCAGCTTGGGAACAGGGGGCACTGAAGCTTTCTTT.

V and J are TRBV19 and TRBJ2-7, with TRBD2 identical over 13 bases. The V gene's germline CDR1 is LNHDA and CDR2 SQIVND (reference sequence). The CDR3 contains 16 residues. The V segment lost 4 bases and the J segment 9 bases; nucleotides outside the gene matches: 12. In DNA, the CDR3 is TGTGCCAGTAGTAGTGAACTAGCGGGAGGGACAAGCGTGCAGTACTTC. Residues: CASSSELAGGTSVQYF.

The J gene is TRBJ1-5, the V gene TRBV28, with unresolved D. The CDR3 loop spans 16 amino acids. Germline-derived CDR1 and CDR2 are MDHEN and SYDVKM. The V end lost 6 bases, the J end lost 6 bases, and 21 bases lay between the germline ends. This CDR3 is CASSPDPPGLGQPQHF. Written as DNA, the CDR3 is TGTGCCAGCAGCCCGGATCCCCCGGGGTTAGGTCAGCCCCAGCATTTT.